This is a list of T cell receptor beta chains from one sample in a study of T cell repertoires in cytomegalovirus infection. These TCRs' antigens remain unknown. TCRdb re-called the reads with MiXCR, one entry per CDR3 protein. This table has 300,000 to 400,000 distinct CDR3 sequences, 20% to 30% appearing once. The sequences come from cultured PBMCs, collected from culture after CMV antigen stimulation. The receptors were sampled from a human donor in good health (CMV status not recorded). Some clones in this sample may be carry-over from other donors' samples. Each CDR3 is given with its conserved first and last residue. D genes are given only for firm matches. For some rows the clone size is stated as once, few or many, or as a class when expanded; others skip it.

v_gene | d_gene | abundance | CDR3aa
TRBV11-2 | - | - | CASSLAFIGSSMNTEAFF
TRBV12-3/TRBV12-4 | TRBD1 | - | CASSFRDRVSYEQYF
TRBV4-3 | TRBD1 | - | CASSQDRVEGARTEAFF
TRBV4-3 | - | few | CASSQAVRTKAFF
TRBV7-2 | TRBD1 | many | CASSSNRGLGYTF
TRBV30 | - | few | CAWSRIDASTEAFF
TRBV4-1 | - | - | CASSQASTYEQYF
TRBV5-1 | TRBD2 | - | CASSLEPSGIADTQYF
TRBV11-1 | TRBD2 | few | CASSFVAGVTGELFF
TRBV20-1 | - | - | CSASERDVNDSPLHF
TRBV28 | TRBD1 | few | CASSRTGEGNQPQHF
TRBV7-2 | TRBD1 | many | CASSSHRGQTQYF
TRBV2 | TRBD2 | few | CASSPLAGGITGELFF
TRBV6-5 | - | - | CASSYSGLPGANVLTF
TRBV4-3 | TRBD2 | few | CASSQDLLAGVADTQYF
TRBV7-3 | TRBD2 | - | CARGLAGSSYEQYF
TRBV7-2 | TRBD2 | many | CASSFNERGREQFF
TRBV19 | TRBD2 | - | CASGTSGWGYEQFF
TRBV29-1 | - | few | CSVVISNQPQHF
TRBV29-1 | - | many | CSVDDFGTPNTGELFF
TRBV4-1 | TRBD1 | many | CASSQETGVETQYF
TRBV11-2 | TRBD1 | few | CASSPHYRGFTVVEQYF
TRBV7-2 | TRBD1 | many | CASSFARRDRGTDTQYF
TRBV7-2 | - | many | CASSVPGGADNQPQHF
TRBV7-8 | TRBD2 | many | CASSPLTSGRGNEQFF
TRBV7-2 | - | few | CASGRSDTQYF
TRBV11-3 | TRBD2 | - | CASSRDYQQFF
TRBV4-1 | - | - | CASSQDLPGQETQYF
TRBV27 | TRBD2 | - | CASSLGLAGAHEQFF